The entry below describes one TCR beta chain. CDR1 LGHDT and CDR2 YNNKEL come from the germline V gene (reference sequence). Trimming removed 3 bases at V and 2 bases at J, with 14 bases between. CDR3 length: 15 residues. This specimen comes from a study of blood T cell repertoires in COVID-19. About the study: Samples taken during acute and convalescent COVID-19 were collected in the United States, Italy and Spain. Sample material is recorded as cDNA or gDNA derived from T cells, B-cell-depleted T cells, or PBMCs.

The repertoire was sequenced with immunoSEQ multiplex PCR; TCRdb's copy has only in-frame clones and lacks some. The table includes approximately 97,000 clones, roughly 82% detected once. The chain combines TRBV3-1 (or the pseudogene TRBV3-2) with TRBJ2-7; D uncertain. The sample taken for sequencing was peripheral blood. The TCR comes from a human donor in a cohort sampled during active COVID-19. Written as DNA, the CDR3 is TGTGCCAGCAGCCATACAACCGTTTATACCTACGAGCAGTACTTC. Translated: CASSHTTVYTYEQYF.